These 2 T cell receptor beta chains came from one sample sequenced in a study of Graves' ophthalmopathy and Graves' hyperthyroidism. Amplifying from RNA transcripts, the study obtained TCR beta CDR3 regions. RT-PCR was first run with HTBI primers, then multiplex PCR in a second round. MiXCR was run by TCRdb on the multiplex PCR reads, yielding one entry per CDR3 protein. The sample includes 500,000 to 700,000 distinct CDR3 sequences, about a fifth of them seen just once. Sequencing was performed on peripheral blood. These receptors were obtained from a woman aged 18-35 years with stable Graves' hyperthyroidism. Some clones in this sample may be carry-over from other donors' samples.

Many counts were recorded for this clonotype. The V call is TRBV11-2, the J call TRBJ2-5; D gene unclear. Germline lookup yields CDR1 SGHAT and CDR2 FQNNGV. The CDR3 length is 15 residues. V was shortened by 5 bases and J by 5 bases, with 18 bases between the two germline ends. The CDR3 protein is CASSLIGWLSETQYF. The CDR3 DNA is TGTGCCAGCAGCCTCATAGGTTGGCTTTCGGAGACCCAGTACTTC. The full variable domain, completed using reference TRBV11-2 and TRBJ2-5, is EAGVAQSPRYKIIEKRQSVAFWCNPISGHATLYWYQQILGQGPKLLIQFQNNGVVDDSQLPKDRFSAERLKGVDSTLKIQPAKLEDSAVYLCASSLIGWLSETQYFGPGTRLLVL.

This clonotype has a count of ten or more. The chain recombines TRBV19 with TRBJ1-5; 7 nucleotides match TRBD1. This CDR3 contains 15 residues. In germline, CDR1 is LNHDA, CDR2 SQIVND (reference sequence). V lost 4 bases and J lost 6; bases outside the gene matches: 9. CDR3 nucleotides: TGTGCCAGTAGTACCCAGACAGGGCTGGGTCAGCCCCAGCATTTT. The encoded protein is CASSTQTGLGQPQHF.